The 6 T cell receptor beta chains reported below all come from one sample, sequenced in a study of T-cell memory formation after mild COVID-19. TCRdb used MiXCR to reprocess the 5' RACE reads, holding one entry per CDR3 protein. Of 250,000 to 300,000 distinct CDR3 sequences in the sample, around 16% were seen once. Sequencing input: PBMCs or a T cell subset sorted from them (not recorded which). All receptors derive from a young man who had mild COVID-19 (a few samples of this study predate the infection). Cell type and time point are not known.

This clonotype was found a few times. The chain links TRBV7-9 to TRBJ2-7; TRBD1 matches at 7 bases. The CDR3 is 14 residues long. The V gene's germline CDR1 is SEHNR and CDR2 FQNEAQ (reference sequence). The V and J ends lost 4 bases and 4 bases, in that order; junction bases with no gene match: 7. CDR3 DNA: TGTGCCAGCAGCTCAGACAGGGTGCCTTACGAGCAGTACTTC. It encodes CASSSDRVPYEQYF.

This clonotype was seen a few times. It is unclear where the CDR3 begins or ends on the DNA, so no DNA is shown, and the CDR3 is as TCRdb lists it. The chain combines TRBV23-1 with TRBJ2-2; TRBD1 reflects the table's D call only, with no check against the DNA. TRBV23-1 is assigned to the ORF class and has an uncertain function. Inclusive of both ends, the CDR3 amounts to 16 amino acids. The CDR3 loop is CASSRATGETPGSCFF.

The chain couples TRBV20-1 to TRBJ1-1, with 7 bases that match TRBD1. This CDR3 is built from 14 residues. The J segment lost 1 base and the V segment lost 6 bases, leaving 8 bases of the junction unmatched. CDR1 and CDR2 from the germline V gene are DFQATT and SNEGSKA (reference sequence). CDR3 amino acids: CSAYTGTANTEAFF. The CDR3 coding sequence is TGCAGTGCGTATACCGGGACAGCGAACACTGAAGCTTTCTTT.

This clonotype was found a few times. V gene TRBV6-2 or TRBV6-3 combines with J gene TRBJ2-3, with D possibly being TRBD2 (6 bases). With 0 bases removed from V and 3 bases from J, the gap between germline ends came to 10 bases. Germline loops: CDR1 MNHEY, CDR2 SVGEGT. This CDR3 is built from 15 residues. The CDR3 region has the DNA TGTGCCAGCAGTTACTCAGACGGGGGAACAGATACGCAGTATTTT. Protein: CASSYSDGGTDTQYF.

This clonotype was seen repeatedly, ten times or more. V is TRBV12-3 or TRBV12-4 and J is TRBJ2-7, with D uncertain. The V and J ends lost 3 bases and 5 bases respectively, with 8 bases between them. This CDR3 is 12 amino acids long. The CDR3 DNA follows: TGTGCCAGCAGTTTGCTCCTTAACGAGCAGTACTTC. This codes for CASSLLLNEQYF.

The chain joins TRBV28 to TRBJ2-3; D unresolved. CDR1 and CDR2 from the germline V gene are MDHEN and SYDVKM. Trimming stripped 10 bases from V and 2 bases from J, with 25 bases between. The CDR3 length is 17 residues. CDR3 coding DNA: TGTGCCACCCTCGGCGAAAGGCTCTCATACGACACAGATACGCAGTATTTT. Translation gives CATLGERLSYDTDTQYF. The full variable domain, completed using reference TRBV28 and TRBJ2-3, is DVKVTQSSRYLVKRTGEKVFLECVQDMDHENMFWYRQDPGLGLRLIYFSYDVKMKEKGDIPEGYSVSREKKERFSLILESASTNQTSMYLCATLGERLSYDTDTQYFGPGTRLTVL.